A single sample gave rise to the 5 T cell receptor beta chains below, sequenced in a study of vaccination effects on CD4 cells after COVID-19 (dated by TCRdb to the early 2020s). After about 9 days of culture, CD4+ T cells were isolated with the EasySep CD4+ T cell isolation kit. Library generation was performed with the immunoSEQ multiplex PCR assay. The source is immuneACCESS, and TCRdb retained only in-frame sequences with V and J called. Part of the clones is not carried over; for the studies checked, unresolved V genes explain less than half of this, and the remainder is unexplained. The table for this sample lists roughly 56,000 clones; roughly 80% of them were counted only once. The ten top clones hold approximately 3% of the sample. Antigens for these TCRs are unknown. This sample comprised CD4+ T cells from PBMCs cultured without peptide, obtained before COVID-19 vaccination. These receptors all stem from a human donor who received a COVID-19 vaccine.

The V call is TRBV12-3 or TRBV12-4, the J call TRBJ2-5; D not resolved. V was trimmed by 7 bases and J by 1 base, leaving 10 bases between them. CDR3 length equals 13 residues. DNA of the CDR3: TGTGCCAGCACTACCCAGTTCCAAGAGACCCAGTACTTC. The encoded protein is CASTTQFQETQYF.

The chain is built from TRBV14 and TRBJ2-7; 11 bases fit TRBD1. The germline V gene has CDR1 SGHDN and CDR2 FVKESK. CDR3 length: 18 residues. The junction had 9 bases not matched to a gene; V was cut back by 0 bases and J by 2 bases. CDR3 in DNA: TGTGCCAGCAGCCAAGATCTTCGGGGACAGGGGGTGGCCTACGAGCAGTACGTC. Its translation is CASSQDLRGQGVAYEQYV.

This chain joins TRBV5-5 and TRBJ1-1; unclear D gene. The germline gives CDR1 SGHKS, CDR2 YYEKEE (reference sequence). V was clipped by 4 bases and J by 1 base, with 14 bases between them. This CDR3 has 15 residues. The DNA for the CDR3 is TGTGCCAGCAGCCCGACCCAAGATCCGAACACTGAAGCTTTCTTT. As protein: CASSPTQDPNTEAFF.

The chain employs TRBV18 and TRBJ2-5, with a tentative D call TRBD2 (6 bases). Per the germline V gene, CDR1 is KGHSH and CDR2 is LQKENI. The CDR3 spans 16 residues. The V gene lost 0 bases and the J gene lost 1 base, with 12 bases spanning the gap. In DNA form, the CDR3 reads TGTGCCAGCTCACCACCGTCCTACGGGGGCCAAGAGACCCAGTACTTC. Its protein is CASSPPSYGGQETQYF.

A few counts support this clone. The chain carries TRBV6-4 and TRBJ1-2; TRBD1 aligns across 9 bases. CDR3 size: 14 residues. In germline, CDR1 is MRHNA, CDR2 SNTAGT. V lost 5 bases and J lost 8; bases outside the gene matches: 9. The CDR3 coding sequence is TGTGCCAGCAGTACTGACACAGGGGGCGCCGGCTACACCTTC. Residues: CASSTDTGGAGYTF.